This passage covers 15 T cell receptor beta chains from one sample sequenced in a study of T cells in Graves' hyperthyroidism and ophthalmopathy. Amplification targeted TCR beta CDR3 regions from RNA transcripts. First-round RT-PCR with HTBI primers amplified the TCR CDR3 region. TCRdb called the multiplex PCR reads again in MiXCR, with one record for every CDR3 protein. The sample contains approximately 610,000 distinct CDR3 sequences, roughly 15% of which appear only once. Input material: blood. Receptors originate from a woman aged 40 to 50 with Graves' ophthalmopathy.

In its sample, this clonotype was seen a few times. V usage is TRBV7-6 and J usage is TRBJ2-2; D is possibly TRBD1 (5 bases). The length of the CDR3 is 16 residues. Deletions cut 4 bases from V and 2 bases from J, with 14 bases between. Germline CDR1 SGHVS, CDR2 FNYEAQ. CDR3 region: CASSWEDSLNTGELFF. The CDR3 DNA reads TGTGCCAGCAGCTGGGAAGACAGCTTAAACACCGGGGAGCTGTTTTTT.

In this sample, this clonotype turned up a few times. The chain couples TRBV28 to TRBJ1-2; no clear D gene. CDR1 MDHEN and CDR2 SYDVKM come from the germline V gene. CDR3 length: 13 amino acids. The germline V and J ends were trimmed by 6 bases and 1 base, with 9 bases remaining between them. CDR3 amino acids: CASRRDVNYGYTF. The CDR3 DNA is TGTGCCAGCAGGAGAGACGTTAACTATGGCTACACCTTC.

This clonotype was found many times. The V call is TRBV3-1, the J call TRBJ1-1; D is undetermined. Germline-derived CDR1 and CDR2 are LGHDT and YNNKEL (reference sequence). Trimming left V 2 bases short and J 6 bases short, with 7 bases between. CDR3 size: 12 residues. CDR3 nucleotide sequence: TGTGCCAGCAGCCAAACGAGAGCTGAAGCTTTCTTT. It specifies CASSQTRAEAFF.

This clonotype was observed at least ten times. The V and J genes are TRBV19 and TRBJ2-7, with 10 bases aligning to TRBD1. Germline trimming cut 3 bases from V and 2 bases from J; bases unmatched to any gene: 4. This CDR3 has 15 residues. Germline lookup yields CDR1 LNHDA and CDR2 SQIVND (reference sequence). The CDR3, as DNA: TGTGCCAGTAGTATGGACGGGACAGGGGCCTACGAGCAGTACTTC. Its protein is CASSMDGTGAYEQYF.

V and J are TRBV11-2 and TRBJ2-2; D uncertain. V lost 7 bases and J lost 3, with 27 bases in between. The CDR3 has 19 residues. Germline CDR1 is SGHAT and CDR2 is FQNNGV. In DNA, the CDR3 is TGTGCCAGCACCCCTCTGTTGGGTGCGCGGAACTTATACACCGGGGAGCTGTTTTTT. It is translated as CASTPLLGARNLYTGELFF.

The V and J genes are TRBV4-1 and TRBJ2-7; D is unresolved. The CDR3 spans 15 residues. Germline assignment: CDR1 MGHRA and CDR2 YSYEKL. V gave up 1 base and J gave up 2 bases, with 12 bases separating them. The CDR3 region is CASSQVDQSPYEQYF. CDR3 coding DNA: TGCGCCAGCAGCCAAGTTGACCAGTCCCCCTACGAGCAGTACTTC.

This clonotype has only a few counts. This CDR3 reads CASSYSREPQHF. CDR3 DNA: TGTGCCAGCAGTTACTCCCGAGAACCCCAGCATTTT. This rearrangement joins TRBV6-2 or TRBV6-3 to TRBJ1-5; D not certain. Deletions cut 0 bases from V and 10 bases from J, with 7 bases between. Germline V gene lookup returns CDR1 MNHEY and CDR2 SVGEGT. This CDR3 region has 12 residues.

This chain joins TRBV6-5 and TRBJ2-2, with no clear D. This CDR3 is 14 amino acids long. V dropped 0 bases and J dropped 4 bases, with 6 bases sitting between them. Germline CDR1 and CDR2: MNHEY and SVGAGI. CDR3 in DNA: TGTGCCAGCAGTTACTCGGAACGCACCGGGGAGCTGTTTTTT. Translating gives CASSYSERTGELFF.

The CDR3 here is CASSLFRTGELFF. The CDR3 DNA follows: TGTGCCAGCAGCTTATTCCGAACCGGGGAGCTGTTTTTT. The chain recombines TRBV11-1 with TRBJ2-2; D is ambiguous. This CDR3 has 13 residues. CDR1 is SGHAT and CDR2 is FQDESV in the germline V gene (reference sequence). Trimming shortened V by 2 bases and J by 5 bases, and 6 bases separated the two germline ends.

This clonotype showed up many times. The CDR3 region is CASSRGQGLDQYF. In DNA, the CDR3 is TGTGCCAGCAGCCGGGGACAGGGGCTGGACCAGTACTTC. The V call is TRBV7-8, the J call TRBJ2-5; 10 bases agree with TRBD1. Looked up from germline, CDR1 is SGHVS and CDR2 is FQNEAQ. The J segment lost 10 bases and the V segment lost 5 bases, leaving 7 bases of the junction unmatched. CDR3 length: 13 amino acids.

This clonotype was detected many times. The chain couples TRBV28 to TRBJ2-5, with 10 bases that match TRBD1. Looked up from germline, CDR1 is MDHEN and CDR2 is SYDVKM. V was pared by 10 bases and J by 7 bases, with 27 bases of the junction left unmatched. This CDR3 is built from 19 residues. The CDR3 is CATLGVPGRQGARDGTQYF. CDR3 coding DNA: TGTGCCACCCTCGGAGTCCCCGGGCGACAGGGGGCGCGGGATGGGACCCAGTACTTC. Variable domain in full (rest from reference TRBV28 and TRBJ2-5): DVKVTQSSRYLVKRTGEKVFLECVQDMDHENMFWYRQDPGLGLRLIYFSYDVKMKEKGDIPEGYSVSREKKERFSLILESASTNQTSMYLCATLGVPGRQGARDGTQYFGPGTRLLVL.

This clonotype was recorded at least ten times. The rearrangement links TRBV6-2 or TRBV6-3 to TRBJ2-2; TRBD1 agrees at 9 bases. The V gene's germline CDR1 is MNHEY and CDR2 SVGEGT. This CDR3 is built from 16 residues. The ends lost 5 bases at V and 4 bases at J; junction bases unmatched: 8. CDR3 amino acids: CASSPGQGISTGELFF. The CDR3 DNA is TGTGCCAGCAGTCCTGGACAGGGGATAAGCACCGGGGAGCTGTTTTTT.

This clonotype was counted ten times or more. The chain couples TRBV12-3 or TRBV12-4 to TRBJ2-7; tentative D call: TRBD1 (6 bases). V gave up 6 bases and J gave up 6 bases, with 12 bases separating them. The CDR3 runs 12 residues. The chain's CDR3 is CASSPQGLEQYF. DNA for the CDR3: TGTGCCAGCAGCCCACAGGGTCTCGAGCAGTACTTC.

This clonotype has a count of ten or more. The J gene is TRBJ2-5, the V gene TRBV7-9, with D uncertain. This CDR3 has 13 residues. Germline assignment: CDR1 SEHNR and CDR2 FQNEAQ (reference sequence). Trimming took 3 bases from V and 5 from J, leaving 10 bases between them. The CDR3 loop is CASSFQEVETQYF. CDR3 sequence (DNA): TGTGCCAGCAGCTTCCAAGAGGTGGAGACCCAGTACTTC.

This clonotype was counted at least ten times. The chain joins TRBV12-3 or TRBV12-4 to TRBJ1-1; possible D gene TRBD1, 5 bases. V was shortened by 5 bases and J by 0 bases, with 10 bases between the two germline ends. CDR3 size: 14 residues. CDR3 DNA: TGTGCCAGCAGTCCAGGGCTAATGAACACTGAAGCTTTCTTT. Translated: CASSPGLMNTEAFF.